The 7 T cell receptor beta chains reported below all come from one sample, sequenced in a study of human T cells and chemical hapten exposure. Regarding time point: patch test 1, 2 weeks after DPC sensitization. Described treatment: therapeutic diphenylcyclopropenone sensitization with weekly scalp DPC. TCRdb ran MiXCR on the RACE reads and lists one entry per CDR3 protein. The sample lists approximately 49,000 distinct CDR3 sequences; around a tenth were seen once. The sequencing used whole blood, collected in connection with sensitization to the hapten diphenylcyclopropenone (DPC). The origin of the receptors is a woman aged 45-65 years with alopecia areata. Some clones in this sample may be carry-over from other donors' samples.

This clonotype was counted ten times or more. J is TRBJ2-2 and V is TRBV29-1, with 8 bases aligning to TRBD2. The CDR3 is 14 residues long. Germline V gene sequence: CDR1 SQVTM, CDR2 ANQGSEA. The ends lost 5 bases at V and 3 bases at J; junction bases unmatched: 5. CDR3 in amino acids: CSVQGLADTGELFF. CDR3 coding DNA: TGCAGCGTTCAAGGACTAGCCGACACCGGGGAGCTGTTTTTT.

This clonotype has a count of ten or more. This chain connects TRBV7-9 to TRBJ1-5; D is uncertain. V lost 5 bases and J lost 1, with 6 bases in between. The CDR3 spans 13 residues. CDR1 and CDR2 (germline): SEHNR, FQNEAQ (reference sequence). CDR3 region: CASSRHSNQPQHF. Here the CDR3 DNA reads TGTGCCAGCAGCCGACACAGCAATCAGCCCCAGCATTTT. Supplemented by reference TRBV7-9 and TRBJ1-5, the full variable domain reads DTGVSQNPRHKITKRGQNVTFRCDPISEHNRLYWYRQTLGQGPEFLTYFQNEAQLEKSRLLSDRFSAERPKGSFSTLEIQRTEQGDSAMYLCASSRHSNQPQHFGDGTRLSIL.

J is TRBJ2-7 and V is TRBV20-1, with TRBD1 matching 7 bases. This CDR3 region has 13 residues. The J segment lost 3 bases and the V segment lost 5 bases, leaving 7 bases of the junction unmatched. CDR1 DFQATT and CDR2 SNEGSKA come from the germline V gene (reference sequence). The CDR3 nucleotides read TGCAGTGCTCCCTCAAGACAGGGCTACGAGCAGTACTTC. Its translation: CSAPSRQGYEQYF.

This clonotype was detected ten times or more. V usage is TRBV18 and J usage is TRBJ2-1, with D perhaps matching TRBD2 (5 bases). The CDR3 totals 13 residues. Trimming stripped 3 bases from V and 7 bases from J, with 10 bases between. Looked up from germline, CDR1 is KGHSH and CDR2 is LQKENI. This chain's CDR3 is CASSPLEGNEQFF. CDR3 DNA sequence: TGTGCCAGCTCACCGCTAGAGGGAAATGAGCAGTTCTTC. The full variable domain, with the rest looked up from reference TRBV18 and TRBJ2-1, is NAGVMQNPRHLVRRRGQEARLRCSPMKGHSHVYWYRQLPEEGLKFMVYLQKENIIDESGMPKERFSAEFPKEGPSILRIQQVVRGDSAAYFCASSPLEGNEQFFGPGTRLTVL.

Many counts were recorded for this clonotype. V gene TRBV7-6 combines with J gene TRBJ2-1, with TRBD2 identical over 9 bases. The V gene end was trimmed by 2 bases and the J gene end by 8 bases; junction bases not matched to a gene: 10. CDR1 and CDR2 from the germline V gene are SGHVS and FNYEAQ. The CDR3 consists of 16 residues. The CDR3 loop is CASSLRREGPRDEQFF. In DNA form, the CDR3 reads TGTGCCAGCAGCTTAAGGCGGGAGGGTCCTCGGGATGAGCAGTTCTTC.

The chain carries TRBV2 and TRBJ1-5, with 8 bases that match TRBD1. Germline trimming cut 5 bases from V and 5 bases from J; bases unmatched to any gene: 5. The length of the CDR3 is 14 residues. The germline V gene has CDR1 SNHLY and CDR2 FYNNEI. The CDR3 DNA follows: TGTGCCAGCAGTTTCGACAGGGGTCATCAGCCCCAGCATTTT. Translating it yields CASSFDRGHQPQHF. Drawing the rest from reference TRBV2 and TRBJ1-5, the complete variable domain is EPEVTQTPSHQVTQMGQEVILRCVPISNHLYFYWYRQILGQKVEFLVSFYNNEISEKSEIFDDQFSVERPDGSNFTLKIRSTKLEDSAMYFCASSFDRGHQPQHFGDGTRLSIL.

The table lists this clonotype with many counts. DNA of the CDR3: TGTGCCAGCAGCTCCCTAGGAGGCAGGAGGAATGAAAAACTGTTTTTT. It codes for CASSSLGGRRNEKLFF. The chain employs TRBV7-8 and TRBJ1-4; no firm D call. CDR1 and CDR2 (germline): SGHVS, FQNEAQ. The CDR3 is 16 residues long. V shed 4 bases and J shed 5 bases, with 17 bases lying between them.